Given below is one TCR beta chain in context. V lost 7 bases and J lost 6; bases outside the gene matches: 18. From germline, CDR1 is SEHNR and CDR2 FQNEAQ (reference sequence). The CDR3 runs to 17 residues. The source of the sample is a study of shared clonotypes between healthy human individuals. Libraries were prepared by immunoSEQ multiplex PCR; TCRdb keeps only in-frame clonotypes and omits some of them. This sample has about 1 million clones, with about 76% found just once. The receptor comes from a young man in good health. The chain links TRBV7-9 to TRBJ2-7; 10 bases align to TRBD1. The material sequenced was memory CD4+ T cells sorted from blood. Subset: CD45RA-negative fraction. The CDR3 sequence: CASTSMVGTGASSEQYF. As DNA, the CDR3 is TGTGCCAGCACCTCTATGGTGGGGACAGGGGCGAGTTCCGAGCAGTACTTC. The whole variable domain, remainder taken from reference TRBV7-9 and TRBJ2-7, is DTGVSQNPRHKITKRGQNVTFRCDPISEHNRLYWYRQTLGQGPEFLTYFQNEAQLEKSRLLSDRFSAERPKGSFSTLEIQRTEQGDSAMYLCASTSMVGTGASSEQYFGPGTRLTVT.